The T cell receptor (beta chain) under discussion was sequenced for a study of blood T cell repertoires in COVID-19. Study as a whole: Sites in the United States, Italy and Spain provided acute and convalescent COVID-19 samples. In each case, the material was cDNA or gDNA derived from T cells, B-cell-depleted T cells, or PBMCs.

Some clones are missing from TCRdb's copy, which holds only in-frame ones; the method was immunoSEQ multiplex PCR. The data contain about 70,000 clones, around 83% of them singletons. Trimming left V 8 bases short and J 0 bases short, with 17 bases between. The CDR3 runs to 16 residues. Germline V gene data show CDR1 as LNHDA and CDR2 as SQIVND (reference sequence). The clonotype was recovered from a man older than 75 with acute or convalescent COVID-19. Sequences were obtained from peripheral blood. The V gene is TRBV19, the J gene TRBJ1-5, with D perhaps TRBD1 (6 bases). DNA of the CDR3: TGTGCCAGTTATGCTTCAGGGGTCTATAGCAATCAGCCCCAGCATTTT. It yields the protein CASYASGVYSNQPQHF.